This passage covers 11 T cell receptor beta chains from one sample sequenced in a study of T cells after posttransplantation cyclophosphamide. The assay was immunoSEQ multiplex PCR, and TCRdb's table has in-frame clones only and misses some. The sample has tens of thousands of clones, none seen only once. Sequenced material: PBMCs. These receptors were collected from a man aged 35 to 55 in good health, CMV-negative, and a related stem cell transplant donor.

This clone was seen many times. J is TRBJ2-5 and V is TRBV5-4; weak D call: TRBD2 (7 bases). Germline V gene lookup returns CDR1 SGHNT and CDR2 YYREEE (reference sequence). The V gene lost 2 bases and the J gene lost 1 base, with 12 bases spanning the gap. The CDR3 totals 15 residues. The CDR3 here is CASSLGGGIQETQYF. The CDR3 DNA is TGTGCCAGCAGCTTAGGCGGGGGCATCCAAGAGACCCAGTACTTC.

This clone was seen many times. J is TRBJ1-5 and V is TRBV5-1, with D possibly TRBD1 on 5 matching bases. Per the germline V gene, CDR1 is SGHRS and CDR2 is YFSETQ. The CDR3 covers 15 residues. Trimming left V 3 bases short and J 7 bases short, with 17 bases between. In DNA form, the CDR3 reads TGCGCCAGCAGCTCATCAGGAGGGGTCAACCAGCCCCAGCATTTT. Protein product: CASSSSGGVNQPQHF.

This sequence joins TRBV5-1 and TRBJ2-3; D is unclear. V was clipped by 3 bases and J by 2 bases, with 16 bases between them. Germline CDR1 and CDR2: SGHRS and YFSETQ. The CDR3 covers 16 residues. CDR3 coding DNA: TGCGCCAGCAGCTCCCCTTCCCAGGCCTACACAGATACGCAGTATTTT. As protein: CASSSPSQAYTDTQYF.

This clone was observed at least ten times. The chain has TRBV5-6 and TRBJ1-6, with 9 bases matching TRBD1. Germline CDR1 and CDR2: SGHDT and YYEEEE. Losses at the gene ends were 4 bases for V and 12 bases for J; bases not matched to a gene: 20. This CDR3 is 18 amino acids long. The CDR3 loop is CASSGGQGTRELSKPLHF. CDR3 nucleotide sequence: TGTGCCAGCAGCGGGGGACAGGGAACAAGGGAATTAAGCAAACCCCTCCACTTT.

This clone has ten or more counts. V usage is TRBV20-1 and J usage is TRBJ1-1, with D perhaps matching TRBD1 (5 bases). Trimming shortened V by 6 bases and J by 8 bases, and 10 bases separated the two germline ends. Germline V lookup: CDR1 DFQATT, CDR2 SNEGSKA (reference sequence). The CDR3 extends over 10 amino acids. The CDR3 loop reads CSAGTLEAFF. Written as DNA, the CDR3 is TGCAGTGCGGGGACTCTAGAAGCTTTCTTT.

At least ten counts were recorded for this clone. The V gene is TRBV6-6, the J gene TRBJ2-3, with D perhaps TRBD1 (5 bases). This CDR3 is 15 amino acids long. Trimming cost V 5 bases and J 0 bases, with 12 bases left between them. Germline-derived CDR1 and CDR2 are MNHNY and SVGAGI (reference sequence). DNA of the CDR3: TGTGCCAGCAGTCCCCAGGGTGTGAGCACAGATACGCAGTATTTT. Its translation: CASSPQGVSTDTQYF.

This sequence joins TRBV2 and TRBJ2-1; 8 bases match TRBD2. Germline loops: CDR1 SNHLY, CDR2 FYNNEI. The trim removed 3 bases at V and 0 bases at J, leaving 7 bases unmatched. The CDR3 runs to 17 residues. CDR3 residues: CASSDEGSGSSYNEQFF. In DNA, the CDR3 is TGTGCCAGCAGTGATGAGGGAAGCGGGAGCTCCTACAATGAGCAGTTCTTC.

This chain joins TRBV7-6 and TRBJ2-7; perhaps TRBD1 as D (5 bases). Per the germline V gene, CDR1 is SGHVS and CDR2 is FNYEAQ. CDR3 length: 17 amino acids. V dropped 5 bases and J dropped 4 bases, with 24 bases sitting between them. CDR3 region: CASSPQVAGLRGYEQYF. DNA for the CDR3: TGTGCCAGCAGCCCACAGGTAGCTGGCCTGAGAGGTTACGAGCAGTACTTC. The variable domain in full, with the rest retrieved from reference TRBV7-6 and TRBJ2-7, is GAGVSQSPRYKVTKRGQDVALRCDPISGHVSLYWYRQALGQGPEFLTYFNYEAQQDKSGLPNDRFSAERPEGSISTLTIQRTEQRDSAMYRCASSPQVAGLRGYEQYFGPGTRLTVT.

The rearrangement uses TRBV30 and TRBJ2-1, with 7 bases fitting TRBD1. CDR3 size: 16 residues. The germline V gene encodes CDR1 GTSNPN and CDR2 SVGIG (reference sequence). Losses at the gene ends were 4 bases for V and 7 bases for J; bases not matched to a gene: 16. The CDR3 is CAWTNPDRVRKNEQFF. CDR3 in DNA: TGTGCCTGGACTAACCCAGACAGGGTGAGGAAAAATGAGCAGTTCTTC.

Many counts were recorded for this clone. This chain uses TRBV5-1 with TRBJ1-2, with TRBD1 as a possible D gene (5 bases). This CDR3 is 14 amino acids long. Germline V gives CDR1 SGHRS, CDR2 YFSETQ. V lost 4 bases to trimming and J lost 8 bases, with 18 bases between them. The CDR3 sequence is CASSGGGTPRGYTF. The CDR3 bases are TGCGCCAGCAGCGGCGGGGGGACCCCTCGGGGCTACACCTTC.

Ten or more counts support this clone. The V gene is TRBV5-1, the J gene TRBJ2-2; TRBD2 is a possible D gene (7 bases). V lost 0 bases, J lost 9 bases, and 9 bases lay in between. CDR1 SGHRS and CDR2 YFSETQ come from the germline V gene. CDR3 length equals 13 residues. The CDR3, as DNA: TGCGCCAGCAGCTTGGCCGGGGGGCGGGAGCTGTTTTTT. It yields the protein CASSLAGGRELFF.